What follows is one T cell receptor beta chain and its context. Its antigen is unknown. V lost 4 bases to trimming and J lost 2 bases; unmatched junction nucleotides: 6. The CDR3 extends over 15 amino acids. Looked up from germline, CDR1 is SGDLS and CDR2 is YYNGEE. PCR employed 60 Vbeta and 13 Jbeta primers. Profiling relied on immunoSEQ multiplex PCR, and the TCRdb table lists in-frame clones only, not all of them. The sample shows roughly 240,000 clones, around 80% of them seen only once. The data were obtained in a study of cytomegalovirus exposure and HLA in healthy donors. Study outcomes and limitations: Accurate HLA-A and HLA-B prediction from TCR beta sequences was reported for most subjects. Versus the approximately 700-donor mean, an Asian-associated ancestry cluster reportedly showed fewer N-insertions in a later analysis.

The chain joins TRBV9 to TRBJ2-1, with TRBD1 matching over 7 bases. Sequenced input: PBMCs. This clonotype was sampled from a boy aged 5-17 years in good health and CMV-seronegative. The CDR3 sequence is CASSPTGTAYNEQFF. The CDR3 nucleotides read TGTGCCAGCAGCCCCACCGGGACAGCCTACAATGAGCAGTTCTTC.